This T cell receptor (beta chain) was found in a study of shared clonotypes between healthy human individuals. Measured with immunoSEQ multiplex PCR; TCRdb has only the in-frame clones, and not every one. This table has 2,500,000 or so clones, 93% appearing once. Sequenced material: naive CD4+ T cells from PBMCs. Subset given: CD45RA+ positively selected. This clonotype was sampled from a man aged 18 to 30 in good health. Some clones in this sample may be carry-over from other donors' samples.

As DNA, the CDR3 is TGTGCCAGCAGCAGACTTACGGACAGGGCCCGGGAGATCTATGGCTACACCTTC. Its translation: CASSRLTDRAREIYGYTF. The rearrangement uses TRBV13 and TRBJ1-2, with 8 bases matching TRBD1. V dropped 5 bases and J dropped 4; count of bases not matched to a gene: 18. The length of the CDR3 is 18 residues. Germline assignment: CDR1 PRHDT and CDR2 FYEKMQ (reference sequence).